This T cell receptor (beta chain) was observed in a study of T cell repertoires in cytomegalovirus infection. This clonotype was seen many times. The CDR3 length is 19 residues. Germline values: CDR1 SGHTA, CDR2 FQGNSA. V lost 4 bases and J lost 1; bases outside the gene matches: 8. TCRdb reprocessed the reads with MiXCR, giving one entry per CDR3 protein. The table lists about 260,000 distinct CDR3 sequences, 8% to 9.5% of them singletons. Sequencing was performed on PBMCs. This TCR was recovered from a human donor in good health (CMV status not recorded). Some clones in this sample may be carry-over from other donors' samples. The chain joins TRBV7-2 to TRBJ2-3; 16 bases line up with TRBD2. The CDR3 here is CASSSSGTSGGGRTDTQYF. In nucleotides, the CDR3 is TGTGCCAGCAGCTCCTCCGGGACTAGCGGGGGGGGTCGCACAGATACGCAGTATTTT.